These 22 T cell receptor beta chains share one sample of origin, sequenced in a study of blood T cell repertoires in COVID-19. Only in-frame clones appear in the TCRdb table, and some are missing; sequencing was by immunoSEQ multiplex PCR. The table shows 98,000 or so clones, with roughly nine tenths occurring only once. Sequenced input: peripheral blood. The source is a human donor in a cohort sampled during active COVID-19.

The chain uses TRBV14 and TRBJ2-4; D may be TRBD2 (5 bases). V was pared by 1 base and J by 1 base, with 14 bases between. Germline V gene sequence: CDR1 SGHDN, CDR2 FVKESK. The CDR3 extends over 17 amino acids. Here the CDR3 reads CASSQARLAWAKNIQYF. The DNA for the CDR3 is TGTGCCAGCAGCCAAGCAAGGCTAGCTTGGGCCAAAAACATTCAGTACTTC. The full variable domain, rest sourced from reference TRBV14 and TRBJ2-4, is EAGVTQFPSHSVIEKGQTVTLRCDPISGHDNLYWYRRVMGKEIKFLLHFVKESKQDESGMPNNRFLAERTGGTYSTLKVQPAELEDSGVYFCASSQARLAWAKNIQYFGAGTRLSVL.

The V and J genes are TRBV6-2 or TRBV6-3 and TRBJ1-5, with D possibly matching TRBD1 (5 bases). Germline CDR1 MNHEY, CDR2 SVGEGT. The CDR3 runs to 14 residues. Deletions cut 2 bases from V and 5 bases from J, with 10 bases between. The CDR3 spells CASSYGTYDQPQHF. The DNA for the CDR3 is TGTGCCAGCAGTTACGGGACTTATGATCAGCCCCAGCATTTT.

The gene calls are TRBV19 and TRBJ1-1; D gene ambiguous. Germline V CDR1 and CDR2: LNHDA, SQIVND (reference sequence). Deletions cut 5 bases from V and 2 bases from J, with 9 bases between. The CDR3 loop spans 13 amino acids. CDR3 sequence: CASSVGSNTEAFF. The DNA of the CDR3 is TGTGCCAGTAGTGTAGGGAGTAACACTGAAGCTTTCTTT.

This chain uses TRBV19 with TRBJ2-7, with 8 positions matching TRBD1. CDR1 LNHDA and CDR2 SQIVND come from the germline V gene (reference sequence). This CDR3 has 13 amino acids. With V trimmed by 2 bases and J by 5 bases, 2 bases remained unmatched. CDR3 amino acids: CASSIRQGNEQYF. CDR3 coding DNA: TGTGCCAGTAGTATACGACAGGGGAACGAGCAGTACTTC. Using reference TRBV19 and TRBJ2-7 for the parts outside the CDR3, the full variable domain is DGGITQSPKYLFRKEGQNVTLSCEQNLNHDAMYWYRQDPGQGLRLIYYSQIVNDFQKGDIAEGYSVSREKKESFPLTVTSAQKNPTAFYLCASSIRQGNEQYFGPGTRLTVT.

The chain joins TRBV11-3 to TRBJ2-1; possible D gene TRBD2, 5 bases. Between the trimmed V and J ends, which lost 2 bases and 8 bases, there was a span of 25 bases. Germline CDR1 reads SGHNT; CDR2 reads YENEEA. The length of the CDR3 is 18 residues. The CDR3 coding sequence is TGTGCCAGCAGCTTACGAGTCGCGGAGGATCCTTCGTTGGATGAGCAGTTCTTC. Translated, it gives CASSLRVAEDPSLDEQFF.

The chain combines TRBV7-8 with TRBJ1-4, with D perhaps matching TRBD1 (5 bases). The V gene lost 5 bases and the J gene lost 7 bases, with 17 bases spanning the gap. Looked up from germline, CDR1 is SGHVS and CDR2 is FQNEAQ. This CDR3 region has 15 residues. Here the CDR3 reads CASSTQGLLFEKLFF. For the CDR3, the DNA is TGTGCCAGCAGCACCCAGGGTTTATTGTTTGAAAAACTGTTTTTT.

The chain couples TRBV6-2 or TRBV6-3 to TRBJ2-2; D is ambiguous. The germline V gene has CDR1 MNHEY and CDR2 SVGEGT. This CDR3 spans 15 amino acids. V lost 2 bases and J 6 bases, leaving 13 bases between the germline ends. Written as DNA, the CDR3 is TGTGCCAGCAGTTACGACTTCTATTCGGCCGGGGAGCTGTTTTTT. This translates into CASSYDFYSAGELFF.

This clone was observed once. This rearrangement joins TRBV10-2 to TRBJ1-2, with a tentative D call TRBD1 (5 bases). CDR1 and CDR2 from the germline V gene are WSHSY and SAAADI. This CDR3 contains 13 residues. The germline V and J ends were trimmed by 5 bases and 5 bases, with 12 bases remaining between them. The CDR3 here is CASSQTGVYGYTF. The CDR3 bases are TGCGCCAGCAGTCAAACAGGAGTATATGGCTACACCTTC.

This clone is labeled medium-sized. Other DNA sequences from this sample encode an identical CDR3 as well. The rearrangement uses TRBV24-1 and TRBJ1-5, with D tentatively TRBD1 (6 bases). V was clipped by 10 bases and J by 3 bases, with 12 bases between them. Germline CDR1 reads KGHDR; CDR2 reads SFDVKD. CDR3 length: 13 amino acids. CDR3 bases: TGTGCCACACAGGGAGGGAACAATCAGCCCCAGCATTTT. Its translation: CATQGGNNQPQHF.

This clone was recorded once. The CDR3 protein is CASSHTLGLARTNEQFF. The CDR3 DNA reads as TGTGCCAGCAGCCACACCCTCGGTCTAGCTCGGACCAATGAGCAGTTCTTC. The chain recombines TRBV7-9 with TRBJ2-1, with TRBD2 as a possible D gene (5 bases). Between the trimmed V and J ends, which lost 5 bases and 6 bases, there was a span of 23 bases. Germline V gene data show CDR1 as SEHNR and CDR2 as FQNEAQ (reference sequence). The CDR3 is 17 amino acids.

CDR3 DNA: TGTGCCAGCAGCTTAATCCGGGACAGGGGTTTGATTGAGCAGTTCTTC. Encoded protein: CASSLIRDRGLIEQFF. The chain links TRBV7-9 to TRBJ2-1; 10 nucleotides line up with TRBD1. This CDR3 is built from 16 residues. V lost 2 bases, J lost 9 bases, and 10 bases stayed unmatched. Germline lookup yields CDR1 SEHNR and CDR2 FQNEAQ (reference sequence).

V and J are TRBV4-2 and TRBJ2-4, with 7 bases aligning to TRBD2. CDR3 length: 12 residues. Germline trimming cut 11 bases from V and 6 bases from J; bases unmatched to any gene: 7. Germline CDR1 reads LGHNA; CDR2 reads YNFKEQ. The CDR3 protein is CAVAGGGNIQYF. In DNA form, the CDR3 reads TGTGCCGTCGCGGGCGGGGGAAACATTCAGTACTTC.

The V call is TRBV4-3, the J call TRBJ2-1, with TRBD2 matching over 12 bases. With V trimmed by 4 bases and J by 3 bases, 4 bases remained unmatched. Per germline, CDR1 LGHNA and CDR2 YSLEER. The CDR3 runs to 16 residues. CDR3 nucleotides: TGCGCCAGCAGCCGCCGACTAGCGGGAGACTACAATGAGCAGTTCTTC. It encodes CASSRRLAGDYNEQFF.

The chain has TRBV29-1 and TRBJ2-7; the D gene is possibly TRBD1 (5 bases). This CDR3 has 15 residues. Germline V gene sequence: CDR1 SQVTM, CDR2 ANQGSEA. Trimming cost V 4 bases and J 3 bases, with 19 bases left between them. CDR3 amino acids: CSVVGLGPQYYEQYF. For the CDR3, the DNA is TGCAGCGTTGTGGGGCTCGGACCGCAGTACTACGAGCAGTACTTC.

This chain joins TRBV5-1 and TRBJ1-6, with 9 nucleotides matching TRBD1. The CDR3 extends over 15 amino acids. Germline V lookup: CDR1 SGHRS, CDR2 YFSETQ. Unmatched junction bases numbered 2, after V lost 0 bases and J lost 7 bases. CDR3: CASSLGGQGNSPLHF. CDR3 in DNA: TGCGCCAGCAGCTTGGGTGGACAGGGGAATTCACCCCTCCACTTT.

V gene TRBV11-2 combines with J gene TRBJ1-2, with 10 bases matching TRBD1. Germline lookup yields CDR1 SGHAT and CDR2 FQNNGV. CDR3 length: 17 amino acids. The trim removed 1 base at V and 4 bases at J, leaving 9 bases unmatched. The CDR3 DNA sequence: TGTGCCAGCAGCTTAGGGACAGGGGGTGAAGATAGCTATGGCTACACCTTC. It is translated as CASSLGTGGEDSYGYTF.

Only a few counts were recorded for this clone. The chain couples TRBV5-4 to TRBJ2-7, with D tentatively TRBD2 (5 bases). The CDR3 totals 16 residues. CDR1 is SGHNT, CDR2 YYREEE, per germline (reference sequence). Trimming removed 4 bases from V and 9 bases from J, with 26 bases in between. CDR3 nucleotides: TGTGCCAGCAGCGGAGAGGGCCCGGTAGCTCTCGGCCTGCAGTACTTC. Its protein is CASSGEGPVALGLQYF.

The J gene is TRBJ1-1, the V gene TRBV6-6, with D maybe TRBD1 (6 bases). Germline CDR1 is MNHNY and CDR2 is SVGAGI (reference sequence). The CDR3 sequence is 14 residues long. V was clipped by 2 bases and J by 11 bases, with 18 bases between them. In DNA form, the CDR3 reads TGTGCCAGCAGTTACCCCGGGACACTACAAGACGCTTTCTTT. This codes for CASSYPGTLQDAFF.

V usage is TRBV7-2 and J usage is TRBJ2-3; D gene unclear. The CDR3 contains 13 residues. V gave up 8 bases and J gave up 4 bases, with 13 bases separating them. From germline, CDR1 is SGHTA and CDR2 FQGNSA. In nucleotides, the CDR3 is TGTGCCAGCTCACAGAGCTTTCCAGATACGCAGTATTTT. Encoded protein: CASSQSFPDTQYF.

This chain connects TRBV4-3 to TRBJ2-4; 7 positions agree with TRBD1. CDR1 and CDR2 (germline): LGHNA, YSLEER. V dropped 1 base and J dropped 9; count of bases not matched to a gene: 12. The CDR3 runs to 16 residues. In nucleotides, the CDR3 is TGCGCCAGCAGCCAAGGAATGTCGGGACAGAGAAGCATTCAGTACTTC. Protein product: CASSQGMSGQRSIQYF.

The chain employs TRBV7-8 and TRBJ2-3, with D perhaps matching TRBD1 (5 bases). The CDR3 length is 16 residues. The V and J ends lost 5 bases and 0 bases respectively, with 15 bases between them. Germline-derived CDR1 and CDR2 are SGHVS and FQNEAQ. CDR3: CASSPDSLSSTDTQYF. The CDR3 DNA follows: TGTGCCAGCAGCCCAGACAGTTTATCTAGCACAGATACGCAGTATTTT.

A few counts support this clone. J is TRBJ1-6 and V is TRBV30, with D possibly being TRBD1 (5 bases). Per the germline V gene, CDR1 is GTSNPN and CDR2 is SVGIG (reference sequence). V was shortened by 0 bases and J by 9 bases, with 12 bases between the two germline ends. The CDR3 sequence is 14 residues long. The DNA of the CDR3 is TGTGCCTGGAGTGTACTTAGGGGAAGTTCACCCCTCCACTTT. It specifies CAWSVLRGSSPLHF.